This TCR beta chain was observed in a study of blood T cell repertoires in COVID-19. About the research overall: The United States, Italy and Spain provided the acute and convalescent COVID-19 samples.

Looked up from germline, CDR1 is MNHEY and CDR2 is SVGAGI. Trimming took 6 bases from V and 7 from J; bases not matched to a gene: 7. The CDR3 has 14 amino acids. Original data processing: Amplification of reference gene primers was used by the study to estimate nucleated cell counts. Generated by immunoSEQ multiplex PCR, the TCRdb table keeps only in-frame clones and is missing some. V and J calls and clone size follow that table, whereas D and trimming were derived from the DNA. This table holds 35,000 to 45,000 clones, over 75% found once. This sequence was found in a human donor in a cohort sampled during active COVID-19. Sequencing was performed on peripheral blood. The rearrangement links TRBV6-5 to TRBJ2-4; 9 bases are shared with TRBD1. As DNA, the CDR3 is TGTGCCAGCAGCGCTCCACAGGGGGCGAACATTCAGTACTTC. Translating gives CASSAPQGANIQYF.